A single sample gave rise to the 25 T cell receptor beta chains below, sequenced in a study of T cell responses to AZD1222 COVID-19 vaccine. Sequencing was performed with immunoSEQ multiplex PCR; in TCRdb, only in-frame clones are kept and a portion is missing. The table shows 80,000 to 130,000 clones, with roughly 89% occurring only once. The material sequenced was peripheral blood, taken on day 0 of AZD1222 vaccination. The receptors were sampled from an adult in good health.

As to this clone: Within the sample, other DNA sequences also encode this same CDR3. The chain links TRBV12-3 or TRBV12-4 to TRBJ2-1; D is unclear. This CDR3 has 13 residues. V was cut by 6 bases and J by 1 base, with 7 bases left in between. Here the CDR3 DNA reads TGTGCCAGCAGCCCCGCGTCCTACAATGAGCAGTTCTTC. Translated, it gives CASSPASYNEQFF.

The V gene is TRBV28, the J gene TRBJ2-7; D uncertain. CDR3 length: 11 residues. CDR1 is MDHEN and CDR2 is SYDVKM in the germline V gene. Trimming shortened V by 7 bases and J by 3 bases, and 7 bases separated the two germline ends. The CDR3 sequence is CASTDSYEQYF. The CDR3 bases are TGTGCCAGCACCGATAGCTACGAGCAGTACTTC. Filled out from reference TRBV28 and TRBJ2-7, the complete variable domain reads DVKVTQSSRYLVKRTGEKVFLECVQDMDHENMFWYRQDPGLGLRLIYFSYDVKMKEKGDIPEGYSVSREKKERFSLILESASTNQTSMYLCASTDSYEQYFGPGTRLTVT.

V usage is TRBV24-1 and J usage is TRBJ2-2; TRBD2 might be the D (6 bases). Deletions cut 8 bases from V and 0 bases from J, with 9 bases between. The CDR3 is made up of 14 amino acids. Germline V gives CDR1 KGHDR, CDR2 SFDVKD. This CDR3 is CATKGLANTGELFF. In DNA form, the CDR3 reads TGTGCCACCAAGGGACTTGCGAACACCGGGGAGCTGTTTTTT.

The chain recombines TRBV6-5 with TRBJ2-1, with TRBD2 matching 11 bases. CDR3 length: 15 residues. CDR1 and CDR2 from the germline V gene are MNHEY and SVGAGI. J gave up 7 bases and V 7 bases, and 9 bases lay outside the gene matches. The CDR3 nucleotides read TGTGCCAGCACCCGTACTAGCGGGAGTTTGAATGAGCAGTTCTTC. Its translation: CASTRTSGSLNEQFF.

CDR3 DNA: TGTGCCAGCAGGAGACTAGCGGAGCACACCGGGGAGCTGTTTTTT. Translated: CASRRLAEHTGELFF. The chain uses TRBV6-4 and TRBJ2-2; 9 bases are a match to TRBD2. CDR1 is MRHNA, CDR2 SNTAGT, per germline. J was trimmed by 3 bases and V by 6 bases; bases with no gene match: 5. CDR3 length equals 15 residues.

The rearrangement joins TRBV7-2 to TRBJ2-5; 10 bases are shared with TRBD2. CDR3 size: 17 residues. The germline V gene has CDR1 SGHTA and CDR2 FQGNSA. The ends lost 5 bases at V and 1 base at J; junction bases unmatched: 10. The CDR3 reads CASSPGLATSIQETQYF. CDR3 in DNA: TGTGCCAGCAGCCCGGGACTAGCGACCTCAATCCAAGAGACCCAGTACTTC.

The chain is built from TRBV18 and TRBJ2-7; D unresolved. With 0 bases removed from V and 2 bases from J, the gap between germline ends came to 11 bases. The CDR3 is made up of 15 amino acids. The germline CDR1 and CDR2 sequences are KGHSH and LQKENI. CDR3 in amino acids: CASSPPGEQAYEQYF. The CDR3 DNA reads TGTGCCAGCTCACCACCGGGCGAACAAGCCTACGAGCAGTACTTC. Combining the CDR3 with reference TRBV18 and TRBJ2-7 gives the whole variable domain NAGVMQNPRHLVRRRGQEARLRCSPMKGHSHVYWYRQLPEEGLKFMVYLQKENIIDESGMPKERFSAEFPKEGPSILRIQQVVRGDSAAYFCASSPPGEQAYEQYFGPGTRLTVT.

V usage is TRBV7-9 and J usage is TRBJ2-1; 8 bases fit TRBD1. Germline trimming cut 8 bases from V and 3 bases from J; bases unmatched to any gene: 15. The CDR3 sequence is 17 residues long. Germline V gene data show CDR1 as SEHNR and CDR2 as FQNEAQ (reference sequence). CDR3 bases: TGTGCCAGCGCGAAACTGAAAGGAGACAGGGGCTACAATGAGCAGTTCTTC. Its protein product is CASAKLKGDRGYNEQFF.

The chain carries TRBV28 and TRBJ1-5, with D perhaps matching TRBD1 (5 bases). The germline CDR1 and CDR2 sequences are MDHEN and SYDVKM. V was trimmed by 2 bases and J by 2 bases, leaving 10 bases between them. The CDR3 loop spans 15 amino acids. As DNA, the CDR3 is TGTGCCAGCAGTTTACGGGGGATGGGCAATCAGCCCCAGCATTTT. It codes for CASSLRGMGNQPQHF.

This clone has a single count. This chain uses TRBV19 with TRBJ1-5, with TRBD1 matching 8 bases. Trimming removed 7 bases from V and 7 bases from J; junction bases left unmatched: 6. Per germline, CDR1 LNHDA and CDR2 SQIVND (reference sequence). The CDR3 totals 13 residues. The CDR3 here is CASNRGFRQPQHF. In nucleotides, the CDR3 is TGTGCCAGTAACAGGGGGTTTCGGCAGCCCCAGCATTTT.

The chain has TRBV7-3 and TRBJ2-7; TRBD2 aligns across 8 bases. J gave up 5 bases and V 2 bases, and 8 bases lay outside the gene matches. The CDR3 spans 15 residues. The germline CDR1 and CDR2 sequences are SGHTA and FQGTGA. DNA for the CDR3: TGTGCCAGCAGCTTAGCGACGGGGGGGCTGGACGAGCAGTACTTC. Its translation: CASSLATGGLDEQYF.

The chain joins TRBV28 to TRBJ1-1; D unclear. Germline V lookup: CDR1 MDHEN, CDR2 SYDVKM. V lost 6 bases and J 6 bases, leaving 17 bases between the germline ends. CDR3 length equals 14 residues. The CDR3 DNA is TGTGCCAGCAGCTATACAGCCCCCCGCGCTGAAGCTTTCTTT. Encoded protein: CASSYTAPRAEAFF.

This sequence joins TRBV5-5 and TRBJ2-7; weak D call: TRBD1 (7 bases). Germline V gene sequence: CDR1 SGHKS, CDR2 YYEKEE (reference sequence). Between the trimmed V and J ends, which lost 2 bases and 4 bases, there was a span of 16 bases. The length of the CDR3 is 15 residues. The CDR3 here is CASSLGGGDMYEQYF. The CDR3 DNA reads TGTGCCAGCAGCTTAGGAGGGGGCGATATGTACGAGCAGTACTTC.

The chain is built from TRBV9 and TRBJ1-1; TRBD1 might be the D (5 bases). CDR1 is SGDLS, CDR2 YYNGEE, per germline. V was trimmed by 0 bases and J by 0 bases, leaving 9 bases between them. The CDR3 consists of 15 residues. The CDR3 region has the DNA TGTGCCAGCAGCGTAGTGCAGGGACTGAACACTGAAGCTTTCTTT. Amino acid sequence: CASSVVQGLNTEAFF.

The V gene is TRBV12-2, the J gene TRBJ1-1; TRBD1 was called by the table and not checked on the DNA. TRBV12-2 is shown as a pseudogene. This CDR3 comprises 16 residues. CDR3 sequence (DNA): TGTGCAAGTCGCTTAGGATACAGGGGGCGGGAGACTGAAGCTTTCTTT. The encoded protein is CASRLGYRGRETEAFF.

The J gene is TRBJ2-7, the V gene TRBV20-1; D is unclear. The CDR3 covers 11 residues. V lost 5 bases and J lost 8, with 13 bases in between. Germline-derived CDR1 and CDR2 are DFQATT and SNEGSKA (reference sequence). The CDR3 reads CSAGRRDQQYF. CDR3 nucleotide sequence: TGCAGTGCTGGAAGAAGGGATCAGCAGTACTTC.

The chain carries TRBV19 and TRBJ1-4; no definite D call. The CDR3 totals 13 residues. Germline V gene sequence: CDR1 LNHDA, CDR2 SQIVND (reference sequence). Trimming left V 5 bases short and J 5 bases short, with 9 bases between. This chain's CDR3 is CASSRAENEKLFF. The CDR3 coding sequence is TGTGCCAGTAGTCGGGCCGAAAATGAAAAACTGTTTTTT.

V is TRBV19 and J is TRBJ1-1; D call uncertain. This CDR3 has 13 residues. Trimming took 4 bases from V and 1 from J, leaving 7 bases between them. The germline gives CDR1 LNHDA, CDR2 SQIVND (reference sequence). CDR3 nucleotides: TGTGCCAGTAGTAGCAGACCGAACACTGAAGCTTTCTTT. Translation: CASSSRPNTEAFF.

This chain links TRBV28 with TRBJ2-3; D is tentatively TRBD1 or TRBD2 (6 bases each). CDR3 length: 17 residues. Germline-derived CDR1 and CDR2 are MDHEN and SYDVKM. Trimming pared 5 bases from V and 0 bases from J, leaving 18 bases between. CDR3 DNA sequence: TGTGCCAGCAGTCCCCCTCGGGGGCGACCTAGCACAGATACGCAGTATTTT. Its translation: CASSPPRGRPSTDTQYF.

V and J are TRBV6-6 and TRBJ2-5; D gene unclear. CDR3 length equals 13 residues. V was shortened by 5 bases and J by 5 bases, with 12 bases between the two germline ends. Per the germline V gene, CDR1 is MNHNY and CDR2 is SVGAGI (reference sequence). CDR3 in amino acids: CASSTILLETQYF. The CDR3 nucleotides read TGTGCCAGCAGTACGATCCTTCTGGAGACCCAGTACTTC.

The rearrangement joins TRBV24-1 to TRBJ2-5, with 10 positions matching TRBD1. Germline CDR1 is KGHDR and CDR2 is SFDVKD. The CDR3 spans 14 residues. V was clipped by 5 bases and J by 5 bases; unmatched bases: 4. CDR3 loop: CATSGQGARETQYF. DNA of the CDR3: TGTGCCACCAGTGGACAGGGGGCGCGGGAGACCCAGTACTTC.

V gene TRBV5-6 combines with J gene TRBJ2-5; D not resolved. V lost 5 bases to trimming and J lost 1 base, with 15 bases between them. The CDR3 contains 15 residues. CDR1 is SGHDT, CDR2 YYEEEE, per germline. CDR3 sequence (DNA): TGTGCCAGCAGTCAAAGCGCACCTCCCCAAGAGACCCAGTACTTC. This translates into CASSQSAPPQETQYF. Full variable domain (rest looked up from reference TRBV5-6 and TRBJ2-5): DAGVTQSPTHLIKTRGQQVTLRCSPKSGHDTVSWYQQALGQGPQFIFQYYEEEERQRGNFPDRFSGHQFPNYSSELNVNALLLGDSALYLCASSQSAPPQETQYFGPGTRLLVL.

The chain is built from TRBV28 and TRBJ2-7, with unresolved D. Germline lookup yields CDR1 MDHEN and CDR2 SYDVKM. Trimming took 3 bases from V and 1 from J, leaving 19 bases between them. This CDR3 region has 17 residues. CDR3: CASSLPLLGQSSYEQYF. Written as DNA, the CDR3 is TGTGCCAGCAGTTTGCCGTTACTCGGGCAGTCGTCCTACGAGCAGTACTTC.

The chain joins TRBV27 to TRBJ2-7; D remains ambiguous. The ends were cut back, 6 bases at V and 0 bases at J, with 12 bases in the middle. This CDR3 comprises 14 residues. Germline CDR1 is MNHEY and CDR2 is SMNVEV (reference sequence). The CDR3 is CASSPVPSSYEQYF. The DNA of the CDR3 is TGTGCCAGCAGCCCCGTTCCTAGCTCCTACGAGCAGTACTTC.

The genes are TRBV14 and TRBJ2-7; D not certain. Germline V CDR1 and CDR2: SGHDN, FVKESK. Between the trimmed V and J ends, which lost 1 base and 7 bases, there was a span of 8 bases. This CDR3 region has 12 residues. The CDR3 reads CASSQVPGEQYF. The CDR3 nucleotides are TGTGCCAGCAGCCAAGTGCCTGGGGAGCAGTACTTC.